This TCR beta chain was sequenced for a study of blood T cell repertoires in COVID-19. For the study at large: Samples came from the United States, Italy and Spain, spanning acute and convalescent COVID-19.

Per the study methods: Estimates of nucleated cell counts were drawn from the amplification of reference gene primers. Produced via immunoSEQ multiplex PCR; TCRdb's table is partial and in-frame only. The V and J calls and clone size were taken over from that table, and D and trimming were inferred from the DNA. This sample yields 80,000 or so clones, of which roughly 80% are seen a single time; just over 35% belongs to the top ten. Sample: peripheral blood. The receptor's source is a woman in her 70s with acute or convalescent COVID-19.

CDR3: CASLWGGLGTDTQYF. CDR3 sequence (DNA): TGTGCCAGCCTTTGGGGGGGCTTGGGTACAGATACGCAGTATTTT. The V and J genes are TRBV2 and TRBJ2-3; weak D call: TRBD2 (7 bases). CDR3 length: 15 residues. From germline, CDR1 is SNHLY and CDR2 FYNNEI. The germline V and J ends were trimmed by 8 bases and 3 bases, with 18 bases remaining between them.